These 29 T cell receptor beta chains came from one sample sequenced in a study of cytomegalovirus exposure and HLA in healthy donors. Data came from immunoSEQ multiplex PCR; TCRdb stores just in-frame clones and leaves some out. The sample contains under 50,000 clones, approximately 93% of which appear only once. Material for sequencing was PBMCs. The source is a woman aged 18-29 years in good health and CMV-seropositive.

The V call is TRBV28, the J call TRBJ1-1, with a possible D match to TRBD1 (6 bases). V lost 3 bases, J lost 5 bases, and 13 bases lay in between. The CDR3 consists of 14 residues. In germline, CDR1 is MDHEN, CDR2 SYDVKM. The CDR3 DNA is TGTGCCAGCAGTTTCAGGGGTTCGGGAACTGAAGCTTTCTTT. Translating it yields CASSFRGSGTEAFF.

This clone was seen a single time. A junction end diverges from the germline sequence, so it may reflect a read error. V gene TRBV14 combines with J gene TRBJ2-7, with 12 bases lining up with TRBD2. The CDR3 is 14 residues long. Germline CDR1 is SGHDN and CDR2 is FVKESK. The CDR3 loop reads CASSQVELAGGRDF. CDR3 DNA: TGTGCCAGCAGCCAAGTCGAACTAGCGGGAGGACGGGACTTC. The entire variable domain, with the rest obtained from reference TRBV14 and TRBJ2-7, is as follows: EAGVTQFPSHSVIEKGQTVTLRCDPISGHDNLYWYRRVMGKEIKFLLHFVKESKQDESGMPNNRFLAERTGGTYSTLKVQPAELEDSGVYFCASSQVELAGGRDFGPGTRLTVT.

V is TRBV27 and J is TRBJ1-1; 8 nucleotides agree with TRBD1. V shed 0 bases and J 3 bases; nucleotides not matched to a gene: 9. The germline gives CDR1 MNHEY, CDR2 SMNVEV (reference sequence). This CDR3 has 17 amino acids. CDR3 residues: CASSLSFRQGADTEAFF. DNA for the CDR3: TGTGCCAGCAGTTTATCCTTCCGTCAGGGGGCGGACACTGAAGCTTTCTTT.

The chain carries TRBV9 and TRBJ2-2; 7 bases map to TRBD2. The V segment lost 2 bases and the J segment 2 bases; nucleotides outside the gene matches: 6. CDR1 SGDLS and CDR2 YYNGEE come from the germline V gene. There are 16 residues in the CDR3. The CDR3 nucleotides are TGTGCCAGCAGCGTGTGGCTAGCGGATAACACCGGGGAGCTGTTTTTT. This encodes CASSVWLADNTGELFF.

The V gene is TRBV5-6, the J gene TRBJ2-3; 7 bases agree with TRBD2. Trimming cost V 4 bases and J 2 bases; bases outside gene matches: 10. Germline V gives CDR1 SGHDT, CDR2 YYEEEE. This CDR3 has 16 residues. This chain's CDR3 is CASSLGISGNTDTQYF. CDR3 nucleotides: TGTGCCAGCAGCCTGGGGATCAGCGGGAACACAGATACGCAGTATTTT. The variable domain in full, completed from reference TRBV5-6 and TRBJ2-3, reads DAGVTQSPTHLIKTRGQQVTLRCSPKSGHDTVSWYQQALGQGPQFIFQYYEEEERQRGNFPDRFSGHQFPNYSSELNVNALLLGDSALYLCASSLGISGNTDTQYFGPGTRLTVL.

The rearrangement uses TRBV6-4 and TRBJ2-2; the match to TRBD2 covers 7 bases. Germline CDR1 MRHNA, CDR2 SNTAGT. This CDR3 region has 15 residues. The trim removed 0 bases at V and 3 bases at J, leaving 1 base unmatched. The CDR3 loop reads CASSDSGRDTGELFF. CDR3 nucleotides: TGTGCCAGCAGTGACTCAGGGAGGGACACCGGGGAGCTGTTTTTT.

This sequence joins TRBV28 and TRBJ1-6; a weak D match, TRBD1 (6 bases). The CDR3 is 14 residues long. Germline loops: CDR1 MDHEN, CDR2 SYDVKM. V was cut by 1 base and J by 9 bases, with 10 bases left in between. CDR3 amino acids: CASSLLQGGSPLHF. CDR3 sequence (DNA): TGTGCCAGCAGTTTATTACAGGGCGGTTCACCCCTCCACTTT.

The chain recombines TRBV4-3 with TRBJ1-5; possibly TRBD1 for D (5 bases). This CDR3 has 15 amino acids. Germline V gene data show CDR1 as LGHNA and CDR2 as YSLEER. V was clipped by 0 bases and J by 3 bases, with 9 bases between them. The CDR3 bases are TGCGCCAGCAGCCAAGAAGGCGGGGCCAATCAGCCCCAGCATTTT. The encoded protein is CASSQEGGANQPQHF.

The chain is built from TRBV11-3 and TRBJ2-1; TRBD2 might be the D (6 bases). This CDR3 has 17 residues. Trimming shortened V by 2 bases and J by 9 bases, and 23 bases separated the two germline ends. CDR1 and CDR2 from the germline V gene are SGHNT and YENEEA. In DNA, the CDR3 is TGTGCCAGCAGCTTAAGGACAAGGATTCGGGAGTCCCCTGAGCAGTTCTTC. Protein product: CASSLRTRIRESPEQFF.

CDR3 sequence reads: CASSGSTSGNWYEQYF. CDR3 in DNA: TGTGCCAGCAGCGGGTCGACTAGCGGGAATTGGTACGAGCAGTACTTC. The chain uses TRBV9 and TRBJ2-7; 11 nucleotides agree with TRBD2. The CDR3 has 16 amino acids. Germline trimming cut 3 bases from V and 4 bases from J; bases unmatched to any gene: 9. CDR1 and CDR2 (germline): SGDLS, YYNGEE.

This clone was recorded once. V gene TRBV7-6 combines with J gene TRBJ1-5; TRBD1 matches at 7 bases. The length of the CDR3 is 15 residues. CDR1 SGHVS and CDR2 FNYEAQ come from the germline V gene. The junction had 8 bases not matched to a gene; V was cut back by 5 bases and J by 4 bases. The chain's CDR3 is CASSAWDSENQPQHF. The CDR3 DNA reads TGTGCCAGCAGCGCGTGGGACAGCGAGAATCAGCCCCAGCATTTT. The full variable domain, rest sourced from reference TRBV7-6 and TRBJ1-5, is GAGVSQSPRYKVTKRGQDVALRCDPISGHVSLYWYRQALGQGPEFLTYFNYEAQQDKSGLPNDRFSAERPEGSISTLTIQRTEQRDSAMYRCASSAWDSENQPQHFGDGTRLSIL.

The rearrangement links TRBV27 to TRBJ2-7; TRBD1 matches 7 bases. The CDR3 has 15 amino acids. V lost 4 bases and J lost 0; bases outside the gene matches: 6. In germline, CDR1 is MNHEY, CDR2 SMNVEV (reference sequence). The CDR3 DNA is TGTGCCAGCAGTTCCTCCAGGGGGACCTCCTACGAGCAGTACTTC. Residues: CASSSSRGTSYEQYF.

This chain joins TRBV6-5 and TRBJ2-5; 13 bases align to TRBD2. After removal of 2 bases from V and 4 bases from J, the junction contained 4 bases not matched to a gene. CDR3 size: 16 residues. CDR1 and CDR2 (germline): MNHEY, SVGAGI. CDR3 sequence reads: CASSYLRLAGGETQYF. The CDR3 DNA sequence: TGTGCCAGCAGTTACCTGAGACTAGCGGGAGGAGAGACCCAGTACTTC.

The sample holds one count of this clone. The conserved final phenylalanine or tryptophan is absent from the CDR3, which likely points to a read error. The limits of the CDR3 on the DNA are not certain, so only TCRdb's listed CDR3 is given. The chain carries TRBV28 and TRBJ2-7; the table names TRBD2, a call not compared with the DNA. Germline CDR1 and CDR2: MDHEN and SYDVKM. The CDR3 length is 14 residues, termini included. The CDR3 reads CASSDSGGTSGSAP.

The chain is built from TRBV5-3 and TRBJ2-1; a weak D match, TRBD2 (5 bases). TRBV5-3 is reported as an ORF; its role is uncertain. The V and J ends lost 1 base and 4 bases respectively, with 12 bases between them. The CDR3 extends over 15 amino acids. CDR3 loop: CARSLRGRIYNEQFF. DNA for the CDR3: TGTGCCAGAAGCTTGCGGGGAAGAATTTACAATGAGCAGTTCTTC.

This sequence joins TRBV5-1 and TRBJ2-7, with 10 bases matching TRBD2. V was clipped by 7 bases and J by 5 bases; unmatched bases: 12. The CDR3 runs 15 residues. Germline V CDR1 and CDR2: SGHRS, YFSETQ. The CDR3 nucleotides read TGCGCCAGCGCACAATCTAGCGGGAGTTTCCACGAGCAGTACTTC. The encoded protein is CASAQSSGSFHEQYF.

The chain has TRBV5-1 and TRBJ2-3; 9 bases fit TRBD2. Germline V gives CDR1 SGHRS, CDR2 YFSETQ. The CDR3 length is 15 residues. With 7 bases clipped from V and 2 bases from J, the junction kept 8 bases outside the gene matches. This chain's CDR3 is CASRTSAEVTDTQYF. The DNA of the CDR3 is TGCGCCAGCCGGACTAGCGCGGAAGTCACAGATACGCAGTATTTT.

This clone was found once. The chain uses TRBV4-2 and TRBJ2-6, with 11 nucleotides matching TRBD1. The CDR3 runs 19 residues. V shed 4 bases and J 1 base; nucleotides not matched to a gene: 9. Looked up from germline, CDR1 is LGHNA and CDR2 is YNFKEQ. CDR3 sequence (DNA): TGTGCCAGCAGCCGGCCCATGGGACAGGGGGTATCTGGGGCCAACGTCCTGACTTTC. This sequence encodes CASSRPMGQGVSGANVLTF.

The chain carries TRBV6-6 and TRBJ2-7; tentative D call: TRBD1 (5 bases). Germline-derived CDR1 and CDR2 are MNHNY and SVGAGI (reference sequence). Trimming cost V 5 bases and J 0 bases, with 11 bases left between them. The CDR3 length is 14 residues. The CDR3 is CASSPPGNSYEQYF. The DNA of the CDR3 is TGTGCCAGCAGTCCCCCAGGGAACTCCTACGAGCAGTACTTC.

The chain recombines TRBV30 with TRBJ2-7, with TRBD1 as a possible D gene (5 bases). CDR3 size: 16 residues. Germline V gene sequence: CDR1 GTSNPN, CDR2 SVGIG (reference sequence). The ends were cut back, 1 base at V and 0 bases at J, with 16 bases in the middle. The CDR3 spells CAWSERGLPRSYEQYF. Written as DNA, the CDR3 is TGTGCCTGGAGTGAAAGGGGCCTGCCCCGCTCCTACGAGCAGTACTTC.

This sequence joins TRBV18 and TRBJ1-1, with a possible D match to TRBD1 (5 bases). The CDR3 spans 14 residues. Deletions cut 2 bases from V and 2 bases from J, with 9 bases between. The germline gives CDR1 KGHSH, CDR2 LQKENI. CDR3 in DNA: TGTGCCAGCTCACCAGACGGGGGTAACACTGAAGCTTTCTTT. Protein sequence: CASSPDGGNTEAFF.

This clone was recorded a few times. V gene TRBV19 combines with J gene TRBJ2-4; the match to TRBD1 covers 9 bases. Germline V gene sequence: CDR1 LNHDA, CDR2 SQIVND (reference sequence). This CDR3 has 14 residues. V was pared by 4 bases and J by 10 bases, with 8 bases of the junction left unmatched. This chain's CDR3 is CASSTGTGSRIQYF. In DNA, the CDR3 is TGTGCCAGTAGTACCGGGACAGGGTCTAGAATTCAGTACTTC.

This clone was picked up one time. The chain couples TRBV5-1 to TRBJ2-1, with TRBD1 identical over 9 bases. Losses at the gene ends were 4 bases for V and 7 bases for J; bases not matched to a gene: 6. CDR3 length equals 14 residues. Looked up from germline, CDR1 is SGHRS and CDR2 is YFSETQ. In DNA form, the CDR3 reads TGCGCCAGCAGCGCTGGGACAGGGTTGAATGAGCAGTTCTTC. Amino acids: CASSAGTGLNEQFF.

J is TRBJ1-5 and V is TRBV2, with D perhaps TRBD1 (5 bases). V lost 3 bases, J lost 7 bases, and 16 bases lay in between. There are 15 residues in the CDR3. Germline V gives CDR1 SNHLY, CDR2 FYNNEI. CDR3 in DNA: TGTGCCAGCAGTGAGGGGGGTAAGCGGAGACAGCCCCAGCATTTT. Its translation is CASSEGGKRRQPQHF.

V gene TRBV28 combines with J gene TRBJ1-2; D call uncertain. The germline CDR1 and CDR2 sequences are MDHEN and SYDVKM. V shed 10 bases and J shed 5 bases, with 20 bases lying between them. The CDR3 spans 14 residues. Written as DNA, the CDR3 is TGTGCCATCTCCCCCGTCGCGTCTCTATATGGCTACACCTTC. It encodes CAISPVASLYGYTF.

The chain is built from TRBV7-9 and TRBJ1-2; TRBD1 matches at 7 bases. The V gene's germline CDR1 is SEHNR and CDR2 FQNEAQ (reference sequence). Losses at the gene ends were 5 bases for V and 3 bases for J; bases not matched to a gene: 0. This CDR3 is 12 amino acids long. CDR3 bases: TGTGCCAGCAGCGACAGGGACTATGGCTACACCTTC. Its translation is CASSDRDYGYTF.

The chain uses TRBV10-3 and TRBJ2-3; TRBD2 aligns across 10 bases. Per the germline V gene, CDR1 is ENHRY and CDR2 is SYGVKD. V lost 8 bases, J lost 4 bases, and 12 bases stayed unmatched. The length of the CDR3 is 16 residues. CDR3 in amino acids: CAIGGEREGPPDTQYF. DNA of the CDR3: TGTGCCATCGGCGGGGAGCGGGAGGGCCCCCCAGATACGCAGTATTTT.

This clone was found a few times. The chain has TRBV28 and TRBJ2-1; 14 nucleotides align to TRBD2. The germline V gene has CDR1 MDHEN and CDR2 SYDVKM. The CDR3 has 19 residues. J gave up 0 bases and V 3 bases, and 7 bases lay outside the gene matches. The CDR3 loop is CASSFSGLAGGRSYNEQFF. DNA of the CDR3: TGTGCCAGCAGTTTCTCAGGACTAGCGGGAGGCCGCTCCTACAATGAGCAGTTCTTC.

The CDR3 sequence is CASRRTSGIYEQYF. CDR3 nucleotide sequence: TGTGCCAGCAGGCGGACTAGCGGGATCTACGAGCAGTACTTC. The gene calls are TRBV28 and TRBJ2-7; 12 nucleotides align to TRBD2. The V and J ends lost 6 bases and 3 bases, in that order; junction bases with no gene match: 3. Germline loops: CDR1 MDHEN, CDR2 SYDVKM. The length of the CDR3 is 14 residues.